A single sample is the source of the 24 T cell receptor beta chains below, sequenced in a study of T cell responses to AZD1222 COVID-19 vaccine. Assay: immunoSEQ multiplex PCR; the TCRdb copy retains only in-frame clones and omits some. The data contain more than 85,000 clones, just over 85% of them singletons. The sample here was peripheral blood, taken on day 0 of AZD1222 vaccination. These receptor sequences come from an adult in good health.

This chain joins TRBV2 and TRBJ1-3; 8 bases match TRBD1. CDR1 and CDR2 from the germline V gene are SNHLY and FYNNEI. The CDR3 contains 15 residues. The junction had 6 bases not matched to a gene; V was cut back by 6 bases and J by 2 bases. The CDR3 coding sequence is TGTGCCAGCAGCCTACAGGGGGGCCCTGGAAACACCATATATTTT. As protein: CASSLQGGPGNTIYF.

In regard to this clone: At one end the junction does not follow the germline gene, possibly because of a read error. The chain recombines TRBV7-9 with TRBJ1-5; possible D gene TRBD1, 6 bases. From germline, CDR1 is SEHNR and CDR2 FQNEAQ (reference sequence). CDR3 length equals 15 residues. The CDR3 DNA reads as TGTGCCAGCGGCTTAGGGGGAGACAGGTATCAGCCCCAGCATTTT. Translation: CASGLGGDRYQPQHF.

The V gene is TRBV6-2 or TRBV6-3, the J gene TRBJ2-5, with D tentatively TRBD1 (6 bases). Trimming cost V 6 bases and J 4 bases, with 18 bases left between them. CDR1 MNHEY and CDR2 SVGEGT come from the germline V gene. The CDR3 is 15 residues long. The CDR3 spells CASSTTGTFTETQYF. The CDR3 DNA reads TGTGCCAGCAGCACGACGGGGACATTCACAGAGACCCAGTACTTC.

A few counts support this clone. The gene calls are TRBV6-2 or TRBV6-3 and TRBJ1-1; no firm D call. Germline CDR1 is MNHEY and CDR2 is SVGEGT. The V and J ends lost 2 bases and 4 bases respectively, with 17 bases between them. CDR3 size: 16 residues. CDR3 bases: TGTGCCAGCAGTTACACCCTAGAAGGGCTGGGCACTGAAGCTTTCTTT. Protein product: CASSYTLEGLGTEAFF.

The rearrangement uses TRBV6-1 and TRBJ1-5; TRBD1 might be the D (6 bases). The V end was cut by 1 base, the J end by 7 bases, with 14 bases between. The CDR3 runs to 15 residues. Germline-derived CDR1 and CDR2 are MNHNS and SASEGT. CDR3 DNA: TGTGCCAGCAGTGAAGATTGGGGGGGCCGACAGCCCCAGCATTTT. This gives the protein CASSEDWGGRQPQHF.

J is TRBJ1-1 and V is TRBV6-6, with unresolved D. V was clipped by 1 base and J by 4 bases, with 10 bases between them. Looked up from germline, CDR1 is MNHNY and CDR2 is SVGAGI (reference sequence). The CDR3 is made up of 14 amino acids. The CDR3 loop reads CASSYLQSGTEAFF. DNA of the CDR3: TGTGCCAGCAGTTACTTACAGAGCGGCACTGAAGCTTTCTTT.

This clone was counted between two and nine times. V is TRBV6-5 and J is TRBJ1-2, with 8 bases matching TRBD1. The CDR3 is made up of 14 amino acids. Looked up from germline, CDR1 is MNHEY and CDR2 is SVGAGI. V lost 8 bases, J lost 2 bases, and 7 bases stayed unmatched. The CDR3, as DNA: TGTGCCAGCCGGTCGGCAGGGGGCAACTATGGCTACACCTTC. It yields the protein CASRSAGGNYGYTF.

This clone was seen only once. This CDR3 reads CASSLVSGSVDGELFF. The CDR3 region has the DNA TGCGCCAGCAGCTTGGTTTCAGGGTCGGTTGACGGGGAGCTGTTTTTT. The chain joins TRBV5-1 to TRBJ2-2; D is perhaps TRBD1 (5 bases). The CDR3 is made up of 16 amino acids. Trimming removed 0 bases at V and 7 bases at J, with 16 bases between. CDR1 is SGHRS, CDR2 YFSETQ, per germline.

This clone occurred a few times. V and J are TRBV11-3 and TRBJ2-2, with 7 bases lining up with TRBD2. V was clipped by 4 bases and J by 3 bases; unmatched bases: 11. The germline CDR1 and CDR2 sequences are SGHNT and YENEEA. The CDR3 sequence is 17 residues long. DNA for the CDR3: TGTGCCAGCAGCTCCCCGCGGGGGAACCAGGACACCGGGGAGCTGTTTTTT. Translated: CASSSPRGNQDTGELFF.

The chain recombines TRBV28 with TRBJ1-2, with D uncertain. The CDR3 is made up of 14 amino acids. Germline CDR1 and CDR2: MDHEN and SYDVKM. Trimming pared 2 bases from V and 3 bases from J, leaving 10 bases between. The CDR3 DNA reads as TGTGCCAGCAGTTTAATAGGTGAGGACTATGGCTACACCTTC. Protein sequence: CASSLIGEDYGYTF.

The gene calls are TRBV4-1 and TRBJ2-1, with D perhaps assigned TRBD1 or TRBD2 (5 bases each). Germline CDR1 and CDR2: MGHRA and YSYEKL. The CDR3 totals 15 residues. The V end lost 2 bases, the J end lost 7 bases, and 15 bases lay between the germline ends. The DNA for the CDR3 is TGCGCCAGCAGCCAAACCGGGACGGGATGGAATGAGCAGTTCTTC. This sequence encodes CASSQTGTGWNEQFF.

The chain carries TRBV7-2 and TRBJ1-5; maybe TRBD1 (5 bases). Trimming shortened V by 0 bases and J by 7 bases, and 10 bases separated the two germline ends. This CDR3 has 14 amino acids. In germline, CDR1 is SGHTA, CDR2 FQGNSA. The CDR3 sequence is CASSLAVGGQPQHF. As DNA, the CDR3 is TGTGCCAGCAGCTTAGCTGTGGGGGGGCAGCCCCAGCATTTT.

The chain links TRBV27 to TRBJ2-1; 7 positions match TRBD1. Germline loops: CDR1 MNHEY, CDR2 SMNVEV (reference sequence). This CDR3 spans 14 amino acids. V shed 5 bases, J shed 1 base, and the junction held 2 bases outside the gene matches. The CDR3 sequence is CASSHRGSYNEQFF. DNA of the CDR3: TGTGCCAGCAGTCACAGGGGATCCTACAATGAGCAGTTCTTC.

This clone was seen more than once but under ten times. The V and J genes are TRBV27 and TRBJ2-3, with D uncertain. Germline values: CDR1 MNHEY, CDR2 SMNVEV (reference sequence). V was cut by 3 bases and J by 5 bases, with 6 bases left in between. CDR3 length equals 12 residues. For the CDR3, the DNA is TGTGCCAGCAGTTTTACGAGAGATACGCAGTATTTT. Residues: CASSFTRDTQYF.

This chain joins TRBV10-3 and TRBJ1-2; TRBD1 agrees at 12 bases. The CDR3 consists of 18 residues. V trimming: 0 bases; J trimming: 4 bases; junction bases outside the gene matches: 9. Per the germline V gene, CDR1 is ENHRY and CDR2 is SYGVKD. CDR3: CAISESAGTGGRVYGYTF. In DNA form, the CDR3 reads TGTGCCATCAGTGAGTCAGCGGGGACAGGGGGCCGGGTCTATGGCTACACCTTC.

The chain combines TRBV7-8 with TRBJ1-6, with D possibly TRBD1 on 5 matching bases. The CDR3 consists of 14 residues. Trimming stripped 2 bases from V and 13 bases from J, with 15 bases between. From germline, CDR1 is SGHVS and CDR2 FQNEAQ. This CDR3 is CASSLRGFTSPLHF. As DNA, the CDR3 is TGTGCCAGCAGCTTACGGGGGTTCACCAGTCCCCTCCACTTT.

This clone was found a few times. CDR3 sequence reads: CASSVGSAGDPPDTQYF. The DNA for the CDR3 is TGTGCCAGCAGCGTAGGATCGGCGGGAGACCCCCCAGATACGCAGTATTTT. The chain combines TRBV9 with TRBJ2-3; 7 bases align to TRBD2. This CDR3 region has 17 residues. V shed 0 bases and J 4 bases; nucleotides not matched to a gene: 11. CDR1 and CDR2 (germline): SGDLS, YYNGEE.

The chain has TRBV6-2 or TRBV6-3 and TRBJ2-7; possibly TRBD2 for D (5 bases). The CDR3 totals 15 residues. With 2 bases removed from V and 7 bases from J, the gap between germline ends came to 18 bases. Germline CDR1 MNHEY, CDR2 SVGEGT. CDR3 nucleotides: TGTGCCAGCAGTTACCTGAGCGGCACTACGGGGGAGCAGTACTTC. Translated: CASSYLSGTTGEQYF.

The chain combines TRBV18 with TRBJ2-5, with D unclear. With 0 bases removed from V and 4 bases from J, the gap between germline ends came to 9 bases. Germline V lookup: CDR1 KGHSH, CDR2 LQKENI. The CDR3 covers 14 residues. The CDR3 DNA reads as TGTGCCAGCTCACCACCAGGGTTCCGAGAGACCCAGTACTTC. The encoded protein is CASSPPGFRETQYF.

The J gene is TRBJ2-7, the V gene TRBV7-2; 9 positions agree with TRBD2. The CDR3 covers 14 residues. V trimming: 3 bases; J trimming: 12 bases; junction bases outside the gene matches: 12. CDR1 SGHTA and CDR2 FQGNSA come from the germline V gene. The CDR3 protein is CASSFRASGTLGYF. In DNA form, the CDR3 reads TGTGCCAGCAGCTTCAGAGCTAGCGGGACCTTAGGGTACTTC.

This clone was detected only once. This rearrangement joins TRBV29-1 to TRBJ2-1; 8 bases line up with TRBD2. Germline-derived CDR1 and CDR2 are SQVTM and ANQGSEA. The length of the CDR3 is 12 residues. The V gene end was trimmed by 8 bases and the J gene end by 2 bases; junction bases not matched to a gene: 2. Here the CDR3 reads CSLLAAYNEQFF. The CDR3 DNA reads as TGCAGCCTACTAGCGGCCTACAATGAGCAGTTCTTC.

The chain recombines TRBV6-4 with TRBJ2-1; D possibly corresponds to TRBD1 (6 bases). With 5 bases removed from V and 2 bases from J, the gap between germline ends came to 7 bases. Looked up from germline, CDR1 is MRHNA and CDR2 is SNTAGT. This CDR3 comprises 13 residues. The DNA for the CDR3 is TGTGCCAGCAGTCCAGGGGCCTACAATGAGCAGTTCTTC. It yields the protein CASSPGAYNEQFF.

The rearrangement joins TRBV12-3 or TRBV12-4 to TRBJ2-7; a possible D gene is TRBD1 (5 bases). The CDR3 contains 13 residues. V was shortened by 6 bases and J by 2 bases, with 11 bases between the two germline ends. The CDR3 DNA follows: TGTGCCAGCAGAACAGGCGCCACCTACGAGCAGTACTTC. As protein: CASRTGATYEQYF.

This clone turned up a few times. This rearrangement joins TRBV5-1 to TRBJ2-2, with D possibly being TRBD1 (6 bases). The CDR3 sequence is 15 residues long. In germline, CDR1 is SGHRS, CDR2 YFSETQ. V was cut by 4 bases and J by 8 bases, with 18 bases left in between. The CDR3 spells CASSTATGQAGELFF. In nucleotides, the CDR3 is TGCGCCAGCAGCACGGCGACAGGACAAGCAGGGGAGCTGTTTTTT.